This T cell receptor beta chain was documented in a study of T cells after yellow fever vaccination. The CDR3 has 17 residues. Trimming cost V 0 bases and J 13 bases; bases outside gene matches: 14. The germline V gene encodes CDR1 LGHNA and CDR2 YSLEER. This clonotype was picked up many times. What it binds is not known. MiXCR, applied by TCRdb to the 5' RACE reads, yields one record per CDR3 protein. The profile shows some 260,000 distinct CDR3 sequences, around 4.9% of them singletons. Regarding the study as a whole: Secondary responses were weaker yet peaked faster, day 5 versus 15.

The material was CD4+ T cells sorted from PBMCs, obtained on the day of the yellow fever booster vaccination. V usage is TRBV4-3 and J usage is TRBJ1-6; 8 bases are a match to TRBD1. The source is a man aged 18 to 30 who received the YFV17D yellow fever vaccine. CDR3 loop: CASSQDPIGQGISPLHF. The CDR3 DNA is TGCGCCAGCAGCCAAGATCCGATCGGACAGGGTATTTCCCCCCTCCACTTT.